A selection of T cell receptor beta chains follows, all from one sample in a study of blood T cell repertoires in COVID-19. Method: immunoSEQ multiplex PCR; TCRdb's copy keeps in-frame clones and lacks some. The sample yields 40,000 or so clones, around 70% seen once. Sequencing was performed on peripheral blood. These receptor sequences come from a man between 65 and 85 years old with COVID-19, enrolled during active disease. Both conserved end residues are part of each CDR3. A D gene is named only where the DNA matches it firmly. Size tells how often a clone was seen (once, few, many) or the class of an expanded clone, and some rows leave it out.

J gene: TRBJ1-6
D gene: NA
clone size: many
V gene: TRBV2
CDR3 protein: CASRPTGSSYNSPLHF
CDR3 DNA: TGTGCCAGCAGACCAACAGGGAGCTCCTATAATTCACCCCTCCACTTT

J gene: TRBJ2-7
D gene: NA
clone size: once
V gene: TRBV3-1/TRBV3-2
CDR3 protein: CASSPSPGTYYEQYF
CDR3 DNA: TGTGCCAGCAGCCCTAGCCCAGGGACATATTACGAGCAGTACTTC

J gene: TRBJ2-2
D gene: NA
clone size: NA
V gene: TRBV27
CDR3 protein: CASSLSFTGELFF
CDR3 DNA: TGTGCCAGCAGTTTATCCTTCACCGGGGAGCTGTTTTTT

J gene: TRBJ1-2
D gene: NA
clone size: NA
V gene: TRBV4-2
CDR3 protein: CASSQVGARDYGYTF
CDR3 DNA: TGTGCCAGCAGCCAAGTGGGGGCGCGGGACTATGGCTACACCTTC

J gene: TRBJ1-1
D gene: TRBD1
clone size: NA
V gene: TRBV11-2
CDR3 protein: CASSVTGVNTEAFF
CDR3 DNA: TGTGCCAGCAGCGTAACAGGGGTGAACACTGAAGCTTTCTTT

J gene: TRBJ1-1
D gene: NA
clone size: NA
V gene: TRBV11-2
CDR3 protein: CASSLVRDWNTEAFF
CDR3 DNA: TGTGCCAGCAGCTTAGTCAGGGACTGGAACACTGAAGCTTTCTTT

J gene: TRBJ2-7
D gene: NA
clone size: once
V gene: TRBV10-3
CDR3 protein: CAISESTDLHEQYF
CDR3 DNA: TGTGCCATCAGTGAATCAACAGATTTACACGAGCAGTACTTC

J gene: TRBJ1-3
D gene: NA
clone size: NA
V gene: TRBV18
CDR3 protein: CASSPQTTGAGNTIYF
CDR3 DNA: TGTGCCAGCTCACCACAAACGACGGGGGCTGGAAACACCATATATTTT

J gene: TRBJ1-1
D gene: NA
clone size: NA
V gene: TRBV6-5
CDR3 protein: CASSYLIGQTSEAFF
CDR3 DNA: TGTGCCAGCAGTTACTTGATTGGACAGACCTCTGAAGCTTTCTTT

J gene: TRBJ2-7
D gene: TRBD2
clone size: NA
V gene: TRBV6-5
CDR3 protein: CASFRGDEQYF
CDR3 DNA: TGTGCCAGCTTCCGGGGGGACGAGCAGTACTTC

J gene: TRBJ1-2
D gene: NA
clone size: NA
V gene: TRBV6-6
CDR3 protein: CASSERGIYGYTF
CDR3 DNA: TGTGCCAGCAGTGAGAGAGGTATCTATGGCTACACCTTC

J gene: TRBJ2-1
D gene: TRBD1
clone size: once
V gene: TRBV11-2
CDR3 protein: CASSPAGTGYNEQFF
CDR3 DNA: TGTGCCAGCAGCCCAGCCGGGACAGGGTACAATGAGCAGTTCTTC

J gene: TRBJ2-2
D gene: NA
clone size: NA
V gene: TRBV6-5
CDR3 protein: CASSTGSGNTGELFF
CDR3 DNA: TGTGCCAGCAGTACAGGCTCGGGGAACACCGGGGAGCTGTTTTTT

J gene: TRBJ2-2
D gene: NA
clone size: once
V gene: TRBV5-1
CDR3 protein: CASSLVVSLGTGELFF
CDR3 DNA: TGCGCCAGCAGCTTGGTCGTTAGCCTAGGCACCGGGGAGCTGTTTTTT

J gene: TRBJ1-5
D gene: TRBD1
clone size: NA
V gene: TRBV19
CDR3 protein: CASSPFRGLGYSNQPQHF
CDR3 DNA: TGTGCCAGTAGTCCCTTCAGGGGGCTCGGGTATAGCAATCAGCCCCAGCATTTT

J gene: TRBJ2-1
D gene: TRBD1
clone size: NA
V gene: TRBV6-1
CDR3 protein: CASTSHNRGSDEQFF
CDR3 DNA: TGTGCCAGCACCTCCCATAACAGGGGTTCGGATGAGCAGTTCTTC

J gene: TRBJ2-1
D gene: TRBD1
clone size: NA
V gene: TRBV7-3
CDR3 protein: CASSRQGLGEQFF
CDR3 DNA: TGTGCCAGCAGCAGACAGGGTTTAGGTGAGCAGTTCTTC

J gene: TRBJ1-1
D gene: NA
clone size: NA
V gene: TRBV3-1/TRBV3-2
CDR3 protein: CASRTRGGPEAFF
CDR3 DNA: TGTGCCAGCAGAACAAGAGGGGGACCTGAAGCTTTCTTT

J gene: TRBJ2-1
D gene: TRBD2
clone size: NA
V gene: TRBV28
CDR3 protein: CASGGGPSEQFF
CDR3 DNA: TGTGCCAGCGGGGGGGGACCGAGTGAGCAGTTCTTC

J gene: TRBJ1-1
D gene: NA
clone size: few
V gene: TRBV30
CDR3 protein: CAWSFGTEAFF
CDR3 DNA: TGTGCCTGGAGTTTCGGGACTGAAGCTTTCTTT

J gene: TRBJ1-5
D gene: TRBD1
clone size: once
V gene: TRBV12-3/TRBV12-4
CDR3 protein: CASRGDSDQPQHF
CDR3 DNA: TGTGCCAGCCGAGGGGACAGCGATCAGCCCCAGCATTTT

J gene: TRBJ2-2
D gene: NA
clone size: NA
V gene: TRBV6-5
CDR3 protein: CATRRGGYTGELFF
CDR3 DNA: TGTGCCACCCGCAGGGGCGGGTACACCGGGGAGCTGTTTTTT

J gene: TRBJ1-1
D gene: NA
clone size: NA
V gene: TRBV3-1/TRBV3-2
CDR3 protein: CASSQATTGVGSAFF
CDR3 DNA: TGTGCCAGCAGCCAAGCCACTACCGGGGTTGGTTCGGCTTTCTTT

J gene: TRBJ1-5
D gene: NA
clone size: NA
V gene: TRBV19
CDR3 protein: CASTSAGGHQPQHF
CDR3 DNA: TGTGCCAGTACCTCTGCGGGAGGGCATCAGCCCCAGCATTTT

J gene: TRBJ1-1
D gene: NA
clone size: few
V gene: TRBV6-5
CDR3 protein: CASSPGENTEAFF
CDR3 DNA: TGTGCCAGCAGTCCGGGGGAGAACACTGAAGCTTTCTTT

J gene: TRBJ2-1
D gene: TRBD2
clone size: NA
V gene: TRBV18
CDR3 protein: CASSPESAGVGEQFF
CDR3 DNA: TGTGCCAGCTCACCAGAGTCAGCGGGAGTGGGTGAGCAGTTCTTC

J gene: TRBJ2-1
D gene: TRBD1
clone size: medium-sized
V gene: TRBV6-4
CDR3 protein: CASSDSTGANNEQFF
CDR3 DNA: TGTGCCAGCAGTGACTCGACAGGGGCAAACAATGAGCAGTTCTTC

J gene: TRBJ1-1
D gene: NA
clone size: many
V gene: TRBV4-1
CDR3 protein: CASSRTVGTEAFF
CDR3 DNA: TGCGCCAGCAGCCGGACAGTGGGAACTGAAGCTTTCTTT

J gene: TRBJ1-2
D gene: TRBD1
clone size: NA
V gene: TRBV7-2
CDR3 protein: CASSLRTGTGDGYTF
CDR3 DNA: TGTGCCAGCAGCCTTCGGACAGGCACCGGGGATGGCTACACCTTC

J gene: TRBJ1-5
D gene: NA
clone size: few
V gene: TRBV12-3/TRBV12-4
CDR3 protein: CASSQSNQPQHF
CDR3 DNA: TGTGCCAGCAGTCAGAGCAATCAGCCCCAGCATTTT

J gene: TRBJ1-2
D gene: TRBD1
clone size: NA
V gene: TRBV28
CDR3 protein: CASAVGGQGYGYTF
CDR3 DNA: TGTGCCAGCGCGGTAGGGGGACAGGGCTATGGCTACACCTTC

J gene: TRBJ2-1
D gene: NA
clone size: NA
V gene: TRBV7-2
CDR3 protein: CASGPGGFSEQFF
CDR3 DNA: TGTGCCAGCGGGCCAGGAGGGTTTTCTGAGCAGTTCTTC

J gene: TRBJ2-7
D gene: TRBD1
clone size: NA
V gene: TRBV9
CDR3 protein: CASSVQGESYEQYF
CDR3 DNA: TGTGCCAGCAGCGTACAGGGGGAATCCTACGAGCAGTACTTC

J gene: TRBJ2-7
D gene: NA
clone size: NA
V gene: TRBV30
CDR3 protein: CAWKKSGPEQYF
CDR3 DNA: TGTGCCTGGAAAAAATCAGGGCCCGAGCAGTACTTC

J gene: TRBJ1-1
D gene: NA
clone size: NA
V gene: TRBV20-1
CDR3 protein: CSASGHGETEAFF
CDR3 DNA: TGCAGTGCTAGTGGACACGGGGAAACTGAAGCTTTCTTT

J gene: TRBJ1-3
D gene: TRBD1
clone size: once
V gene: TRBV4-2
CDR3 protein: CASSQAGGLNTIYF
CDR3 DNA: TGTGCCAGCAGCCAGGCAGGGGGACTAAACACCATATATTTT

J gene: TRBJ2-2
D gene: TRBD2
clone size: NA
V gene: TRBV19
CDR3 protein: CASRPSSGGAFGELFF
CDR3 DNA: TGTGCCAGTAGGCCATCTAGCGGGGGGGCCTTCGGGGAGCTGTTTTTT

J gene: TRBJ1-1
D gene: NA
clone size: few
V gene: TRBV10-3
CDR3 protein: CAISAQTLNTEAFF
CDR3 DNA: TGTGCCATCAGTGCCCAGACTCTGAACACTGAAGCTTTCTTT

J gene: TRBJ2-4
D gene: TRBD1
clone size: NA
V gene: TRBV5-6
CDR3 protein: CASSATWQGQGKDIQYF
CDR3 DNA: TGTGCCAGCAGCGCCACGTGGCAGGGACAGGGGAAGGACATTCAGTACTTC

J gene: TRBJ1-5
D gene: TRBD1
clone size: many
V gene: TRBV3-1/TRBV3-2
CDR3 protein: CASSPYKGTGANQPQHF
CDR3 DNA: TGTGCCAGCAGCCCCTACAAAGGGACAGGTGCCAATCAGCCCCAGCATTTT

J gene: TRBJ2-1
D gene: NA
clone size: NA
V gene: TRBV2
CDR3 protein: CASIRKAGPNNEQFF
CDR3 DNA: TGTGCCAGCATTAGGAAAGCAGGCCCAAACAATGAGCAGTTCTTC

J gene: TRBJ2-1
D gene: TRBD2
clone size: NA
V gene: TRBV11-2
CDR3 protein: CASSQLAGLHNEQFF
CDR3 DNA: TGTGCCAGCAGCCAATTAGCGGGATTACACAATGAGCAGTTCTTC

J gene: TRBJ1-1
D gene: TRBD1
clone size: once
V gene: TRBV19
CDR3 protein: CASRGTGVETEAFF
CDR3 DNA: TGTGCCAGTAGGGGGACAGGGGTCGAGACTGAAGCTTTCTTT

J gene: TRBJ1-4
D gene: NA
clone size: NA
V gene: TRBV19
CDR3 protein: CASSQTGQLEKLFF
CDR3 DNA: TGTGCCAGTAGCCAAACCGGACAGCTCGAAAAACTGTTTTTT

J gene: TRBJ1-6
D gene: NA
clone size: NA
V gene: TRBV30
CDR3 protein: CAWRGRGHPESPLHF
CDR3 DNA: TGTGCCTGGAGGGGGAGGGGACACCCAGAATCACCCCTCCACTTT

J gene: TRBJ1-1
D gene: NA
clone size: NA
V gene: TRBV4-1
CDR3 protein: CASSQQTDRLNTEAFF
CDR3 DNA: TGCGCCAGCAGCCAACAGACCGACAGGTTGAACACTGAAGCTTTCTTT

J gene: TRBJ1-4
D gene: NA
clone size: NA
V gene: TRBV7-9
CDR3 protein: CATPADSNEKLFF
CDR3 DNA: TGTGCCACCCCCGCGGACAGTAATGAAAAACTGTTTTTT

J gene: TRBJ1-2
D gene: NA
clone size: few
V gene: TRBV6-5
CDR3 protein: CASSRQGSLDGYTF
CDR3 DNA: TGTGCCAGCAGTCGGCAGGGAAGTCTGGATGGCTACACCTTC

J gene: TRBJ1-5
D gene: NA
clone size: many
V gene: TRBV6-5
CDR3 protein: CASYLFDSSNQPQHF
CDR3 DNA: TGTGCCAGCTACTTGTTCGATTCTAGCAATCAGCCCCAGCATTTT

J gene: TRBJ2-5
D gene: NA
clone size: NA
V gene: TRBV5-8
CDR3 protein: CASSFGGAGETQYF
CDR3 DNA: TGTGCCAGCAGCTTCGGGGGAGCCGGGGAGACCCAGTACTTC

J gene: TRBJ2-6
D gene: NA
clone size: NA
V gene: TRBV19
CDR3 protein: CASSIGTSSGANVLTF
CDR3 DNA: TGTGCCAGTAGTATAGGGACATCCTCTGGGGCCAACGTCCTGACTTTC

J gene: TRBJ2-2
D gene: NA
clone size: once
V gene: TRBV11-3
CDR3 protein: CASSLFVQGITGELFF
CDR3 DNA: TGTGCCAGCAGCTTATTTGTACAGGGAATTACCGGGGAGCTGTTTTTT

J gene: TRBJ2-1
D gene: NA
clone size: NA
V gene: TRBV9
CDR3 protein: CASSLGNVNEQFF
CDR3 DNA: TGTGCCAGCAGCCTCGGTAACGTAAATGAGCAGTTCTTC

J gene: TRBJ2-3
D gene: NA
clone size: NA
V gene: TRBV7-9
CDR3 protein: CASSRSRQGRDTQYF
CDR3 DNA: TGTGCCAGCAGCCGCAGCAGGCAGGGAAGAGATACGCAGTATTTT

J gene: TRBJ2-2
D gene: NA
clone size: many
V gene: TRBV11-2
CDR3 protein: CASSPDFPGLYTGELFF
CDR3 DNA: TGTGCCAGCAGCCCGGACTTTCCGGGACTCTACACCGGGGAGCTGTTTTTT